The clone carrying this T cell receptor beta chain showed up just a few times. The antigen remains unidentified. Primers included in the PCR were 60 Vbeta and 13 Jbeta primers. The assay was immunoSEQ multiplex PCR, and TCRdb's table has in-frame clones only and misses some. The table records more than 100,000 clones, roughly 79% of them present only once. The V end lost 5 bases, the J end lost 0 bases, and 8 bases lay between the germline ends. There are 13 residues in the CDR3. Germline CDR1 LNHDA, CDR2 SQIVND (reference sequence). The sample comes from a study of cytomegalovirus exposure and HLA in healthy donors. Findings of the study overall: Per published accounts, TCR beta sequences correctly predicted the HLA-A and HLA-B alleles of most subjects. According to a later analysis, most TCR beta chains associated with CMV appeared HLA-restricted. Upon later analysis, TCR association rates were observed to vary by HLA locus, being highest for DRB1 and lowest for HLA-C.

The receptor's source is a woman between 18 and 29 years old in good health and CMV-seronegative. The rearrangement uses TRBV19 and TRBJ2-7; D is perhaps TRBD1 (5 bases). The sequencing sample was made of PBMCs. The CDR3 bases are TGTGCCAGTAGTCAGGGTCCCTCCTACGAGCAGTACTTC. This encodes CASSQGPSYEQYF.